These 17 T cell receptor beta chains were sequenced from one sample in a study of metastatic and nonmetastatic thyroid tumors. No treatment had been given to any patient before thyroid surgery. With MiXCR, TCRdb reprocessed the PCR reads. Among tens of thousands of clones listed, roughly 13% were seen once. The specimen sequenced was blood. The source of these receptors is a female donor with papillary thyroid cancer or a benign thyroid nodule (not recorded which). Some clones in this sample may be carry-over from other donors' samples.

In the case of this clone: A much larger clone is a single base away; this may be a read error. The CDR3 region is CSPRDVTGTGITKNIQCF. The CDR3, as DNA: TGCAGTCCTAGAGACGTAACCGGGACAGGTATTACCAAAAACATTCAGTGCTTC. The rearrangement links TRBV20-1 to TRBJ2-4, with 8 bases lining up with TRBD1. This CDR3 region has 18 residues. Per the germline V gene, CDR1 is DFQATT and CDR2 is SNEGSKA (reference sequence).

This clone was observed many times. This chain uses TRBV6-1 with TRBJ1-6; TRBD1 is a possible D gene (6 bases). The CDR3 loop spans 13 amino acids. Trimming shortened V by 11 bases and J by 6 bases, and 14 bases separated the two germline ends. Germline values: CDR1 MNHNS, CDR2 SASEGT. CDR3 in amino acids: CAGLRDTNSPLHF. DNA for the CDR3: TGTGCCGGACTCCGGGACACTAATTCACCCCTCCACTTT.

The table lists this clone with many counts. V and J are TRBV12-3 or TRBV12-4 and TRBJ2-1, with TRBD1 matching over 9 bases. Germline trimming cut 5 bases from V and 3 bases from J; bases unmatched to any gene: 5. CDR3 length: 15 amino acids. The chain's CDR3 is CASSHRDRDYNEQFF. The CDR3 DNA reads TGTGCCAGCAGTCACCGGGACAGGGACTACAATGAGCAGTTCTTC.

Many counts were recorded for this clone. V is TRBV7-2 and J is TRBJ2-2; 8 bases map to TRBD2. After removal of 1 base from V and 5 bases from J, the junction contained 3 bases not matched to a gene. CDR3 length equals 15 residues. Germline CDR1 is SGHTA and CDR2 is FQGNSA. The CDR3 region is CASSLDSGITGELFF. CDR3 bases: TGTGCCAGCAGCTTAGATAGCGGGATAACCGGGGAGCTGTTTTTT.

This clone was detected ten times or more. The chain is built from TRBV6-2 or TRBV6-3 and TRBJ2-7, with no clear D. Germline V CDR1 and CDR2: MNHEY, SVGEGT. The CDR3 contains 11 residues. Trimming took 6 bases from V and 3 from J, leaving 6 bases between them. CDR3 residues: CASSQNYEQYF. Here the CDR3 DNA reads TGTGCCAGCAGCCAGAACTACGAGCAGTACTTC.

In this sample, this clone turned up many times. V is TRBV11-2 and J is TRBJ2-7, with D perhaps matching TRBD2 (6 bases). The V gene's germline CDR1 is SGHAT and CDR2 FQNNGV. Trimming took off 5 bases at V and 3 bases at J, with 20 bases between the two ends. The CDR3 covers 16 residues. CDR3 bases: TGTGCCAGCAGCAAAACTTCCGGGACTGTGAACTACGAGCAGTACTTC. Translating gives CASSKTSGTVNYEQYF.

This clone was counted many times. The chain employs TRBV11-1 and TRBJ2-1; TRBD2 is a possible D gene (6 bases). The germline gives CDR1 SGHAT, CDR2 FQDESV (reference sequence). This CDR3 region has 12 residues. With 6 bases removed from V and 6 bases from J, the gap between germline ends came to 9 bases. The CDR3 loop reads CASRATSNEQFF. CDR3 coding DNA: TGTGCCAGCAGGGCGACTAGCAATGAGCAGTTCTTC.

This clone was observed a few times. The CDR3 DNA reads as TGTGCCAGCCTTAGACAGGGTAGAACTGAAGCTTTCTTT. This encodes CASLRQGRTEAFF. The J gene is TRBJ1-1, the V gene TRBV27, with 7 bases aligning to TRBD1. After removal of 8 bases from V and 5 bases from J, the junction contained 8 bases not matched to a gene. CDR1 is MNHEY, CDR2 SMNVEV, per germline (reference sequence). CDR3 length: 13 residues.

At least ten counts were recorded for this clone. The J gene is TRBJ2-2, the V gene TRBV11-1, with TRBD1 identical over 7 bases. The ends lost 5 bases at V and 0 bases at J; junction bases unmatched: 9. The CDR3 runs 17 residues. Per the germline V gene, CDR1 is SGHAT and CDR2 is FQDESV (reference sequence). The CDR3 nucleotides read TGTGCCAGCAGCCTGCTCAGGGGGAACTCGAACACCGGGGAGCTGTTTTTT. It codes for CASSLLRGNSNTGELFF.

This clone was seen many times. This chain joins TRBV9 and TRBJ2-3, with D uncertain. Germline loops: CDR1 SGDLS, CDR2 YYNGEE. V was cut by 0 bases and J by 4 bases, with 9 bases left in between. The CDR3 has 14 residues. The CDR3 DNA follows: TGTGCCAGCAGCGTAGGAAGAATAGCAGATACGCAGTATTTT. This gives the protein CASSVGRIADTQYF.

The V gene is TRBV11-1, the J gene TRBJ2-7; possible D gene TRBD2, 6 bases. Trimming cost V 6 bases and J 4 bases, with 16 bases left between them. In germline, CDR1 is SGHAT, CDR2 FQDESV (reference sequence). The CDR3 is made up of 14 amino acids. CDR3 sequence reads: CASSEGGTNYEQYF. The CDR3 DNA reads as TGTGCCAGCAGTGAAGGCGGGACCAATTACGAGCAGTACTTC.

This clone was counted a few times. The chain has TRBV27 and TRBJ2-7; TRBD2 matches at 9 bases. Germline V CDR1 and CDR2: MNHEY, SMNVEV (reference sequence). Unmatched junction bases numbered 11, after V lost 7 bases and J lost 4 bases. There are 15 residues in the CDR3. CDR3 sequence (DNA): TGTGCCAGCACCCCGGTTTGGCGGGAGGGGTACGAGCAGTACTTC. This sequence encodes CASTPVWREGYEQYF.

There are many counts of this clone. The chain combines TRBV20-1 with TRBJ2-5, with 12 bases matching TRBD2. The ends lost 0 bases at V and 5 bases at J; junction bases unmatched: 4. The germline V gene encodes CDR1 DFQATT and CDR2 SNEGSKA (reference sequence). The CDR3 runs 15 residues. The CDR3 region has the DNA TGCAGTGCTAGAGATGCACTAGCGGGAGGCGAGACCCAGTACTTC. Amino acid sequence: CSARDALAGGETQYF.

V usage is TRBV4-2 and J usage is TRBJ2-3; 16 bases align to TRBD2. J lost 5 bases, V lost 0 bases, and 5 bases had no gene match. This CDR3 comprises 18 residues. Germline CDR1 and CDR2: LGHNA and YNFKEQ. CDR3 residues: CASSQDGTSGRVGDTQYF. The CDR3 DNA sequence: TGTGCCAGCAGCCAAGATGGGACTAGCGGGAGGGTGGGAGATACGCAGTATTTT.

In this sample, this clone turned up many times. This chain connects TRBV7-2 to TRBJ2-1; 8 bases agree with TRBD2. This CDR3 region has 15 residues. V trimming: 5 bases; J trimming: 9 bases; junction bases outside the gene matches: 12. Germline loops: CDR1 SGHTA, CDR2 FQGNSA. CDR3 amino acids: CASSLAGLDGSEQFF. CDR3 nucleotides: TGTGCCAGCAGCCTCGCGGGACTAGACGGATCTGAGCAGTTCTTC.

This chain uses TRBV27 with TRBJ2-3; D is unresolved. The germline CDR1 and CDR2 sequences are MNHEY and SMNVEV (reference sequence). V shed 6 bases and J shed 0 bases, with 16 bases lying between them. This CDR3 has 16 amino acids. The chain's CDR3 is CASSQDRTTSTDTQYF. The CDR3 DNA follows: TGTGCCAGCAGCCAAGATCGCACAACTAGCACAGATACGCAGTATTTT.

This clone was counted many times. The gene calls are TRBV28 and TRBJ2-7; 7 nucleotides agree with TRBD2. The CDR3 is 14 amino acids. Germline V gene data show CDR1 as MDHEN and CDR2 as SYDVKM. After removal of 3 bases from V and 5 bases from J, the junction contained 7 bases not matched to a gene. The CDR3 region is CASSLIAGHHEQYF. CDR3 sequence (DNA): TGTGCCAGCAGTTTGATAGCGGGTCACCACGAGCAGTACTTC.